This T cell receptor (beta chain) was obtained from a study of cytomegalovirus exposure and HLA in healthy donors. Study observations and caveats: The classifier, whose performance was assessed in both the original and validation cohorts, reportedly diagnosed cytomegalovirus status with high specificity and sensitivity. As a later analysis revealed, the rate of TCR association differed by HLA locus, with DRB1 most and HLA-C fewest.

Points on this clone: Its antigen is still unknown.

V lost 3 bases, J lost 3 bases, and 9 bases lay in between. The CDR3 runs 14 residues. CDR1 MNHEY and CDR2 SMNVEV come from the germline V gene (reference sequence). PCR primers comprised 60 Vbeta and 13 Jbeta primers. Generated by immunoSEQ multiplex PCR, the TCRdb table keeps only in-frame clones and is missing some. The sample consists of some 200,000 clones, roughly 80% of them appearing once. Sequenced sample: PBMCs. The V and J genes are TRBV27 and TRBJ1-5; D remains unclear. The TCR was taken from a man aged 35 to 55 in good health and CMV-seropositive. The CDR3 nucleotides are TGTGCCAGCAGTTTCGCGGGCTCCAATCAGCCCCAGCATTTT. It yields the protein CASSFAGSNQPQHF.